What follows are 25 T cell receptor beta chains derived from one specimen sequenced in a study of blood T cell repertoires in COVID-19. The protocol was immunoSEQ multiplex PCR, while the TCRdb copy is restricted to in-frame clones and leaves out a portion. Of 280,000 or so clones in the sample, around nine tenths are singletons; the top ten hold approximately 6%. The source material was PBMCs or T cells enriched from blood (not recorded which). The source is a woman aged 40 to 50 who had recovered from COVID-19.

J is TRBJ1-3 and V is TRBV2, with 8 bases lining up with TRBD1. V gave up 6 bases and J gave up 0 bases; unmatched junction bases: 4. Germline lookup yields CDR1 SNHLY and CDR2 FYNNEI. This CDR3 has 15 residues. The CDR3 nucleotides are TGTGCCAGCAGCGAACAGGGGGTCTCTGGAAACACCATATATTTT. It is translated as CASSEQGVSGNTIYF. Variable domain in full (rest from reference TRBV2 and TRBJ1-3): EPEVTQTPSHQVTQMGQEVILRCVPISNHLYFYWYRQILGQKVEFLVSFYNNEISEKSEIFDDQFSVERPDGSNFTLKIRSTKLEDSAMYFCASSEQGVSGNTIYFGEGSWLTVV.

The chain carries TRBV16 and TRBJ2-7; 9 bases fit TRBD1. V trimming: 5 bases; J trimming: 5 bases; junction bases outside the gene matches: 13. This CDR3 is built from 16 residues. Germline V gene data show CDR1 as KGHSY and CDR2 as FQNENV. Written as DNA, the CDR3 is TGTGCCAGCAGCGGCGGACAGGGGAGGAATAGCGACGAGCAGTACTTC. Protein: CASSGGQGRNSDEQYF. Combining the CDR3 with reference TRBV16 and TRBJ2-7 gives the whole variable domain GEEVAQTPKHLVRGEGQKAKLYCAPIKGHSYVFWYQQVLKNEFKFLISFQNENVFDETGMPKERFSAKCLPNSPCSLEIQATKLEDSAVYFCASSGGQGRNSDEQYFGPGTRLTVT.

The chain couples TRBV6-5 to TRBJ2-1; TRBD1 might be the D (6 bases). The CDR3 consists of 13 residues. Germline loops: CDR1 MNHEY, CDR2 SVGAGI. V lost 8 bases to trimming and J lost 5 bases, with 13 bases between them. The CDR3, as DNA: TGTGCCAGCCGACAGGTCTGGCACAATGAGCAGTTCTTC. Residues: CASRQVWHNEQFF.

The chain uses TRBV6-2 or TRBV6-3 and TRBJ2-2, with TRBD2 matching over 8 bases. The CDR3 runs 17 residues. Losses at the gene ends were 2 bases for V and 3 bases for J; bases not matched to a gene: 8. Germline CDR1 and CDR2: MNHEY and SVGEGT. The CDR3: CASSYAGVAGYTGELFF. The CDR3 bases are TGTGCCAGCAGTTACGCGGGGGTAGCGGGATACACCGGGGAGCTGTTTTTT.

This clone was detected only a few times. The chain has TRBV24-1 and TRBJ2-1; 10 bases fit TRBD2. Looked up from germline, CDR1 is KGHDR and CDR2 is SFDVKD. J gave up 9 bases and V 1 base, and 8 bases lay outside the gene matches. CDR3 size: 16 residues. The CDR3 DNA follows: TGTGCCACCAGTGATTTCCTAGCGGGAGCTACTACTGAGCAGTTCTTC. Translated, it gives CATSDFLAGATTEQFF.

This clone was detected ten times or more. The chain is built from TRBV5-1 and TRBJ2-6, with TRBD2 identical over 7 bases. The J segment lost 1 base and the V segment lost 6 bases, leaving 10 bases of the junction unmatched. Germline loops: CDR1 SGHRS, CDR2 YFSETQ. The CDR3 covers 17 residues. In DNA, the CDR3 is TGCGCCAGCACCACTGGACTAGTTGAGTCTGGGGCCAACGTCCTGACTTTC. It yields the protein CASTTGLVESGANVLTF.

The genes are TRBV27 and TRBJ2-5; 7 positions match TRBD1. V was pared by 5 bases and J by 5 bases, with 8 bases of the junction left unmatched. The CDR3 is 14 amino acids. CDR1 MNHEY and CDR2 SMNVEV come from the germline V gene (reference sequence). The DNA for the CDR3 is TGTGCCAGCAGTCTACTAGACAGGGTCGAGACCCAGTACTTC. This gives the protein CASSLLDRVETQYF.

In its sample, this clone was seen once. V is TRBV12-3 or TRBV12-4 and J is TRBJ1-1; D possibly corresponds to TRBD1 (5 bases). V was pared by 7 bases and J by 6 bases, with 9 bases between. CDR3 length equals 11 residues. CDR3 nucleotides: TGTGCCAGCACAGACAGCTCTGAAGCTTTCTTT. Protein product: CASTDSSEAFF.

V usage is TRBV28 and J usage is TRBJ1-6, with a weak D call TRBD1 (6 bases). The V gene's germline CDR1 is MDHEN and CDR2 SYDVKM. The V and J ends lost 6 bases and 9 bases respectively, with 12 bases between them. The CDR3 has 13 amino acids. CDR3 coding DNA: TGTGCCAGCAGCACAGGGTTTAGTTCACCCCTCCACTTT. This encodes CASSTGFSSPLHF.

The chain recombines TRBV9 with TRBJ1-2; D not certain. Germline CDR1 reads SGDLS; CDR2 reads YYNGEE. The CDR3 runs to 14 residues. With 4 bases removed from V and 8 bases from J, the gap between germline ends came to 18 bases. Here the CDR3 DNA reads TGTGCCAGCAGCCCCGAGCGGGGTCTACAGGGCTACACCTTC. This codes for CASSPERGLQGYTF.

The J gene is TRBJ1-2, the V gene TRBV5-1, with 10 bases that match TRBD1. The CDR3 runs to 14 residues. V was clipped by 4 bases and J by 7 bases; unmatched bases: 7. In germline, CDR1 is SGHRS, CDR2 YFSETQ. This CDR3 is CASSAGGTGVGYTF. The CDR3 region has the DNA TGCGCCAGCAGCGCTGGCGGGACAGGGGTTGGCTACACCTTC.

The V call is TRBV28, the J call TRBJ2-7, with 7 bases aligning to TRBD2. With 3 bases clipped from V and 4 bases from J, the junction kept 9 bases outside the gene matches. The CDR3 consists of 15 residues. Germline CDR1 reads MDHEN; CDR2 reads SYDVKM. In nucleotides, the CDR3 is TGTGCCAGCAGTTTCACCGCGGGGGATTGGTACGAGCAGTACTTC. This codes for CASSFTAGDWYEQYF.

In DNA, the CDR3 is TGCGCCAGCAGCACGGCTAGCTCCTATAATTCACCCCTCCACTTT. Its protein product is CASSTASSYNSPLHF. This chain uses TRBV5-1 with TRBJ1-6; D is ambiguous. Between the trimmed V and J ends, which lost 4 bases and 0 bases, there was a span of 8 bases. The length of the CDR3 is 15 residues. CDR1 and CDR2 (germline): SGHRS, YFSETQ.

In this sample, this clone turned up a few times. This chain joins TRBV7-2 and TRBJ2-2; TRBD2 might be the D (6 bases). Germline assignment: CDR1 SGHTA and CDR2 FQGNSA. CDR3 length equals 16 residues. Between the trimmed V and J ends, which lost 5 bases and 4 bases, there was a span of 17 bases. The CDR3 loop is CASSPTGGRSTGELFF. CDR3 in DNA: TGTGCCAGCAGCCCGACTGGGGGGAGGTCCACCGGGGAGCTGTTTTTT. The variable domain in full, with the rest retrieved from reference TRBV7-2 and TRBJ2-2, is GAGVSQSPSNKVTEKGKDVELRCDPISGHTALYWYRQSLGQGLEFLIYFQGNSAPDKSGLPSDRFSAERTGGSVSTLTIQRTQQEDSAVYLCASSPTGGRSTGELFFGEGSRLTVL.

This clone was recorded only once. The rearrangement joins TRBV4-3 to TRBJ2-1, with D perhaps matching TRBD2 (6 bases). CDR3 size: 16 residues. Germline V gives CDR1 LGHNA, CDR2 YSLEER. With 5 bases removed from V and 7 bases from J, the gap between germline ends came to 21 bases. CDR3 coding DNA: TGCGCCAGCAGCAAGGGGTTCTTGGTGACTAGTAATGAGCAGTTCTTC. Amino acid sequence: CASSKGFLVTSNEQFF.

The rearrangement links TRBV2 to TRBJ1-6; the match to TRBD1 covers 8 bases. The CDR3 has 15 residues. Trimming cost V 4 bases and J 6 bases; bases outside gene matches: 5. Germline CDR1 is SNHLY and CDR2 is FYNNEI. This CDR3 is CASSVTGASNSPLHF. CDR3 in DNA: TGTGCCAGCAGTGTGACAGGGGCGAGTAATTCACCCCTCCACTTT.

The gene calls are TRBV19 and TRBJ1-5; D is undetermined. The CDR3 extends over 14 amino acids. The V end was cut by 6 bases, the J end by 4 bases, with 13 bases between. Germline values: CDR1 LNHDA, CDR2 SQIVND (reference sequence). CDR3 coding DNA: TGTGCCAGTAGCACCTTGGGAGCTAATCAGCCCCAGCATTTT. This sequence encodes CASSTLGANQPQHF.

The J gene is TRBJ2-1, the V gene TRBV7-3; no clear D gene. The V end lost 2 bases, the J end lost 7 bases, and 9 bases lay between the germline ends. Germline CDR1 is SGHTA and CDR2 is FQGTGA. The CDR3 covers 13 residues. The CDR3 loop reads CASSLYSENEQFF. Here the CDR3 DNA reads TGTGCCAGCAGCTTATATTCGGAGAATGAGCAGTTCTTC.

The V gene is TRBV3-1 (or the pseudogene TRBV3-2), the J gene TRBJ2-3; D uncertain. The CDR3 contains 14 residues. Germline CDR1 and CDR2: LGHDT and YNNKEL (reference sequence). The germline V and J ends were trimmed by 1 base and 3 bases, with 8 bases remaining between them. CDR3 bases: TGTGCCAGCAGCCAAGGGCTTTCTACAGATACGCAGTATTTT. Residues: CASSQGLSTDTQYF.

The chain joins TRBV6-5 to TRBJ2-7; TRBD2 agrees at 13 bases. V was clipped by 5 bases and J by 6 bases; unmatched bases: 4. Germline CDR1 reads MNHEY; CDR2 reads SVGAGI. The length of the CDR3 is 14 residues. The CDR3 DNA is TGTGCCAGCAGTCCGACTAGCGGGGGGCTCGAGCAGTACTTC. Amino acid sequence: CASSPTSGGLEQYF.

The V and J genes are TRBV7-4 and TRBJ2-7; the D gene is possibly TRBD2 (6 bases). Germline V CDR1 and CDR2: SGHVT, SQSDAQ. Trimming cost V 1 base and J 5 bases, with 12 bases left between them. The CDR3 sequence is 14 residues long. DNA for the CDR3: TGTGCCAGCAGCTTAGGGGACTCACCCCACGAGCAGTACTTC. Translation gives CASSLGDSPHEQYF.

The rearrangement uses TRBV30 and TRBJ2-6; 7 bases line up with TRBD1. This CDR3 is built from 18 residues. Germline V gene sequence: CDR1 GTSNPN, CDR2 SVGIG (reference sequence). V gave up 5 bases and J gave up 0 bases; unmatched junction bases: 13. The CDR3 nucleotides are TGTGCCTGGGAGGGTGGGACAGAACTCAGCTCTGGGGCCAACGTCCTGACTTTC. As protein: CAWEGGTELSSGANVLTF.

The chain employs TRBV7-2 and TRBJ1-5, with D possibly being TRBD1 (5 bases). There are 16 residues in the CDR3. Germline-derived CDR1 and CDR2 are SGHTA and FQGNSA. Trimming took 1 base from V and 4 from J, leaving 14 bases between them. CDR3 DNA sequence: TGTGCCAGCAGCTTAGGGGCGGGGGACCTTAATCAGCCCCAGCATTTT. Encoded protein: CASSLGAGDLNQPQHF.

J is TRBJ1-5 and V is TRBV7-2; D gene uncertain. The germline gives CDR1 SGHTA, CDR2 FQGNSA. The V end was cut by 3 bases, the J end by 5 bases, with 14 bases between. CDR3 length equals 15 residues. The CDR3 region has the DNA TGTGCCAGCAGCTTGGAGAGGGTTAGGGATCAGCCCCAGCATTTT. It codes for CASSLERVRDQPQHF.

The sample holds one count of this clone. The rearrangement uses TRBV6-2 or TRBV6-3 and TRBJ2-7, with 12 bases aligning to TRBD2. V was pared by 2 bases and J by 6 bases, with 5 bases of the junction left unmatched. The CDR3 is made up of 15 amino acids. CDR1 and CDR2 (germline): MNHEY, SVGEGT. The CDR3 sequence: CASSYRTSGIREQYF. The CDR3 DNA reads TGTGCCAGCAGTTACCGGACTAGCGGGATCCGCGAGCAGTACTTC.